These 17 T cell receptor beta chains came from one sample sequenced in a study of early T cells in non-severe SARS-CoV-2 infection. TCRdb re-derived calls from the 5' RACE reads in MiXCR, one entry per CDR3 protein. The sample consists of about 80,000 distinct CDR3 sequences, less than 8% of them appearing once. Input material: whole blood. All receptors derive from an adult who was a healthcare worker with PCR-confirmed SARS-CoV-2 infection or an uninfected control (not recorded which).

This clonotype was picked up a small number of times. The gene calls are TRBV28 and TRBJ2-7; 9 bases fit TRBD1. The V gene's germline CDR1 is MDHEN and CDR2 SYDVKM. This CDR3 region has 15 residues. The trim removed 2 bases at V and 3 bases at J, leaving 5 bases unmatched. CDR3 protein: CASSLTGQGYYEQYF. Here the CDR3 DNA reads TGTGCCAGCAGTTTAACGGGACAGGGATACTACGAGCAGTACTTC.

This chain connects TRBV3-1 to TRBJ2-1; the D is unclear. This CDR3 has 16 amino acids. The germline V and J ends were trimmed by 0 bases and 4 bases, with 13 bases remaining between them. From germline, CDR1 is LGHDT and CDR2 YNNKEL (reference sequence). This CDR3 is CASSQDIPLRYNEQFF. The CDR3 DNA sequence: TGTGCCAGCAGCCAAGATATTCCACTCCGATACAATGAGCAGTTCTTC.

This clonotype was observed a few times. The chain links TRBV5-1 to TRBJ2-5, with 8 bases fitting TRBD1. The CDR3 covers 15 residues. Germline values: CDR1 SGHRS, CDR2 YFSETQ. V trimming: 0 bases; J trimming: 4 bases; junction bases outside the gene matches: 5. As DNA, the CDR3 is TGCGCCAGCAGCTTGGGACAGGGGTTTGGAGAGACCCAGTACTTC. Protein: CASSLGQGFGETQYF.

The chain employs TRBV27 and TRBJ1-2; maybe TRBD1 (5 bases). Germline loops: CDR1 MNHEY, CDR2 SMNVEV (reference sequence). The CDR3 covers 13 residues. V was shortened by 5 bases and J by 6 bases, with 13 bases between the two germline ends. This CDR3 reads CASSRRVFDGYTF. The CDR3 nucleotides read TGTGCCAGCAGTCGCAGGGTGTTTGATGGCTACACCTTC.

This clonotype was recorded only once. The V and J genes are TRBV27 and TRBJ2-1; D remains ambiguous. Germline assignment: CDR1 MNHEY and CDR2 SMNVEV (reference sequence). The CDR3 spans 15 residues. Deletions cut 3 bases from V and 6 bases from J, with 15 bases between. CDR3 region: CASSLGSPISNEQFF. The CDR3 bases are TGTGCCAGCAGTTTGGGATCTCCAATCAGCAATGAGCAGTTCTTC.

The table lists this clonotype with a few counts. The CDR3 sequence is CASSLTHDRVREQYF. CDR3 in DNA: TGTGCCAGCAGCCTCACCCACGACAGGGTGAGAGAGCAGTACTTC. The chain has TRBV9 and TRBJ2-7, with 7 bases fitting TRBD1. This CDR3 comprises 15 residues. Germline CDR1 is SGDLS and CDR2 is YYNGEE. Trimming removed 4 bases from V and 7 bases from J; junction bases left unmatched: 14.

This clonotype was seen ten or more times. This chain uses TRBV18 with TRBJ1-2; D remains unclear. Per germline, CDR1 KGHSH and CDR2 LQKENI. The CDR3 extends over 14 amino acids. The V end lost 3 bases, the J end lost 2 bases, and 10 bases lay between the germline ends. The chain's CDR3 is CASSPPTVNYGYTF. The DNA of the CDR3 is TGTGCCAGCTCACCTCCGACGGTAAACTATGGCTACACCTTC.

The rearrangement uses TRBV11-2 and TRBJ2-2; 11 nucleotides agree with TRBD2. The V and J ends lost 3 bases and 5 bases, in that order; junction bases with no gene match: 8. This CDR3 contains 17 residues. CDR1 is SGHAT and CDR2 is FQNNGV in the germline V gene. As DNA, the CDR3 is TGTGCCAGCAGCTTCGTAGCGGGAGGGCGTGGAACCGGGGAGCTGTTTTTT. Translating it yields CASSFVAGGRGTGELFF.

In this sample, this clonotype turned up a few times. The genes are TRBV5-4 and TRBJ1-1, with D maybe TRBD1 (5 bases). Trimming pared 3 bases from V and 6 bases from J, leaving 18 bases between. The germline V gene has CDR1 SGHNT and CDR2 YYREEE (reference sequence). The CDR3 consists of 15 residues. CDR3 DNA sequence: TGTGCCAGCAGCTCTCCCCGCGGAGGGGAACCTGAAGCTTTCTTT. This translates into CASSSPRGGEPEAFF.

V usage is TRBV5-1 and J usage is TRBJ2-3; 7 bases align to TRBD2. Germline assignment: CDR1 SGHRS and CDR2 YFSETQ. Germline trimming cut 0 bases from V and 0 bases from J; bases unmatched to any gene: 4. The CDR3 totals 16 residues. This chain's CDR3 is CASSLVASGSTDTQYF. The CDR3 DNA follows: TGCGCCAGCAGCTTGGTGGCTAGCGGTAGCACAGATACGCAGTATTTT.

The V and J genes are TRBV20-1 and TRBJ1-1, with D hard to call. The germline gives CDR1 DFQATT, CDR2 SNEGSKA (reference sequence). V lost 5 bases to trimming and J lost 4 bases, with 14 bases between them. The CDR3 is 13 amino acids. CDR3 sequence reads: CSAEVLRLTEAFF. CDR3 nucleotides: TGCAGTGCTGAAGTCCTCAGGCTCACTGAAGCTTTCTTT.

This clonotype showed up just a few times. The V gene is TRBV11-2, the J gene TRBJ2-7; no firm D call. Germline CDR1 and CDR2: SGHAT and FQNNGV. The V end was cut by 2 bases, the J end by 5 bases, with 13 bases between. The CDR3 sequence is 14 residues long. The CDR3 DNA follows: TGTGCCAGCAGCTTAAAAGTGGGTCCCCACGAGCAGTACTTC. Encoded protein: CASSLKVGPHEQYF.

The chain recombines TRBV6-5 with TRBJ2-2; D gene ambiguous. Germline CDR1 is MNHEY and CDR2 is SVGAGI. CDR3 size: 15 residues. The V and J ends lost 2 bases and 5 bases respectively, with 12 bases between them. The CDR3 sequence: CASSYEAVVTGELFF. The CDR3 nucleotides are TGTGCCAGCAGTTACGAGGCAGTCGTAACCGGGGAGCTGTTTTTT.

This clonotype was seen ten or more times. The chain recombines TRBV2 with TRBJ2-7, with D possibly TRBD2 on 6 matching bases. From germline, CDR1 is SNHLY and CDR2 FYNNEI. Between the trimmed V and J ends, which lost 4 bases and 4 bases, there was a span of 14 bases. This CDR3 is built from 14 residues. CDR3 nucleotide sequence: TGTGCCAGCAGTGCGGGAGCGTCAGTGTACGAGCAGTACTTC. Residues: CASSAGASVYEQYF. The whole variable domain, remainder taken from reference TRBV2 and TRBJ2-7, is EPEVTQTPSHQVTQMGQEVILRCVPISNHLYFYWYRQILGQKVEFLVSFYNNEISEKSEIFDDQFSVERPDGSNFTLKIRSTKLEDSAMYFCASSAGASVYEQYFGPGTRLTVT.

The sample holds many counts of this clonotype. Here the CDR3 DNA reads TGTGCCAGCAGCGTACCGGGACTAGCGGGATTGAGCACCGGGGAGCTGTTTTTT. Protein: CASSVPGLAGLSTGELFF. The chain combines TRBV11-2 with TRBJ2-2, with 13 bases aligning to TRBD2. V dropped 5 bases and J dropped 4; count of bases not matched to a gene: 10. CDR1 is SGHAT and CDR2 is FQNNGV in the germline V gene. The CDR3 spans 18 residues.

This clonotype occurred a few times. The V gene is TRBV7-9, the J gene TRBJ1-2, with TRBD1 matching 11 bases. The CDR3 totals 15 residues. Germline CDR1 SEHNR, CDR2 FQNEAQ (reference sequence). With V trimmed by 5 bases and J by 6 bases, 8 bases remained unmatched. The CDR3 nucleotides are TGTGCCAGCAGCATAAGGACAGGGGGCAGCGATGGCTACACCTTC. This translates into CASSIRTGGSDGYTF.

The rearrangement links TRBV7-8 to TRBJ2-7; 7 bases line up with TRBD2. This CDR3 is 14 amino acids long. Per the germline V gene, CDR1 is SGHVS and CDR2 is FQNEAQ. Trimming removed 5 bases from V and 1 base from J; junction bases left unmatched: 5. Here the CDR3 DNA reads TGTGCCAGCAGCATGAGCGGGGATTCCTACGAGCAGTACTTC. Translation: CASSMSGDSYEQYF. Looking up the rest from reference TRBV7-8 and TRBJ2-7 gives the full variable domain: GAGVSQSPRYKVAKRGQDVALRCDPISGHVSLFWYQQALGQGPEFLTYFQNEAQLDKSGLPSDRFFAERPEGSVSTLKIQRTQQEDSAVYLCASSMSGDSYEQYFGPGTRLTVT.